This T cell receptor (beta chain) comes out of a study of identical twins. Comments on this clonotype: Its target is not known.

In TCRdb, the 5' RACE reads were re-called with MiXCR into one record per CDR3 protein. The table lists roughly 1,500,000 distinct CDR3 sequences, 32% of them singletons. Study-level findings and limits: Part of the zero-insertion signal could reflect confounding by invariant MAIT and iNKT cells.

The clonotype was recovered from a newborn girl in good health. The sequenced material came from cord blood.

The CDR3: CASSFRLAGGPYNEQFF. The CDR3 DNA reads TGTGCCAGCAGCTTCCGACTAGCGGGGGGGCCCTACAATGAGCAGTTCTTC. The chain uses TRBV13 and TRBJ2-1, with TRBD2 matching over 14 bases. The CDR3 extends over 17 amino acids. Germline lookup yields CDR1 PRHDT and CDR2 FYEKMQ (reference sequence). V was clipped by 3 bases and J by 2 bases; unmatched bases: 3.